The sample holds many counts of the clone carrying this T cell receptor (beta chain). The data derive from a study of low-dose radiotherapy and immunotherapy resistance in tumors. Overall study: Cohort 1 was given 0.5 Gy per fraction every 2 weeks, for 6.5 Gy total. Patients were treated with intravenous nivolumab at 240 mg every two weeks and were also dosed with ipilimumab at 1 mg/kg every six weeks.

Germline V gene sequence: CDR1 SGHTA, CDR2 FQGNSA. V was pared by 2 bases and J by 3 bases, with 23 bases between. The CDR3 extends over 18 amino acids. The sample's time point: after trial treatment. Treatment given: LDRT plus nivolumab, ipilimumab, low-dose cyclophosphamide and aspirin (RACIN trial). Primers used for first-strand cDNA, a TRAV- and TRBV-specific set, covered both alpha and beta chains. TCRs underwent approximately 20 PCR cycles of amplification with a constant-region primer and V-primer adapter. Isolated mRNA underwent amplification by in vitro transcription. TCRdb recomputed calls from the reads with MiXCR, one row per CDR3 protein. The repertoire holds approximately 100,000 distinct CDR3 sequences, with around 20% as singletons.

J is TRBJ2-7 and V is TRBV7-2; D ambiguous. This receptor was identified in a male donor with prostate cancer. Specimen: PBMCs, collected after low-dose radiotherapy plus immunotherapy. The DNA for the CDR3 is TGTGCCAGCAGCTTAAGGTATTCGGACCCAAGCTTTTTCTACGAGCAGTACTTC. Amino acids: CASSLRYSDPSFFYEQYF.